Following are 14 T cell receptor beta chains from one sample sequenced in a study of human T cells and chemical hapten exposure. One entry per CDR3 protein results from TCRdb running MiXCR on the RACE reads. The sample has roughly 130,000 distinct CDR3 sequences, around 8.2% seen once. As to time point: healthy volunteer bleed at 2 weeks. Researchers extracted total RNA from unfractionated whole blood. Material for sequencing was whole blood. Source of these receptors: a male donor in good health. Some clones in this sample may be carry-over from other donors' samples.

The table lists this clonotype with many counts. V is TRBV7-2 and J is TRBJ1-1; D not certain. The germline V gene has CDR1 SGHTA and CDR2 FQGNSA. The CDR3 length is 15 residues. V lost 5 bases, J lost 1 base, and 14 bases lay in between. The CDR3 is CASSPLGITNTEAFF. DNA for the CDR3: TGTGCCAGCAGCCCCCTGGGAATAACGAACACTGAAGCTTTCTTT.

This clonotype was detected a few times. CDR3 protein: CASSYSRVNEKLFF. The CDR3 DNA follows: TGTGCCAGCAGTTACTCGCGGGTCAATGAAAAACTGTTTTTT. V gene TRBV6-5 combines with J gene TRBJ1-4, with D unresolved. Looked up from germline, CDR1 is MNHEY and CDR2 is SVGAGI. Trimming removed 0 bases at V and 5 bases at J, with 7 bases between. The CDR3 length is 14 residues.

This chain connects TRBV9 to TRBJ2-7; tentative D call: TRBD2 (6 bases). Germline loops: CDR1 SGDLS, CDR2 YYNGEE. The CDR3 is made up of 14 amino acids. The V and J ends lost 0 bases and 2 bases respectively, with 9 bases between them. The CDR3 bases are TGTGCCAGCAGCGTAGATGGCGGGACCTACGAGCAGTACTTC. This translates into CASSVDGGTYEQYF. The variable domain in full, completed from reference TRBV9 and TRBJ2-7, reads DSGVTQTPKHLITATGQRVTLRCSPRSGDLSVYWYQQSLDQGLQFLIQYYNGEERAKGNILERFSAQQFPDLHSELNLSSLELGDSALYFCASSVDGGTYEQYFGPGTRLTVT.

The genes are TRBV27 and TRBJ1-1; 8 bases match TRBD1. CDR3 length equals 15 residues. CDR1 and CDR2 (germline): MNHEY, SMNVEV (reference sequence). V lost 8 bases, J lost 0 bases, and 8 bases stayed unmatched. The DNA of the CDR3 is TGTGCCAGCCAAGGACAGGGTGGCTTGAACACTGAAGCTTTCTTT. Protein: CASQGQGGLNTEAFF.

CDR3 in amino acids: CASSLGASGPSYNEQFF. The CDR3 bases are TGTGCCAGCAGCTTGGGGGCTAGCGGTCCCTCCTACAATGAGCAGTTCTTC. The chain couples TRBV5-4 to TRBJ2-1, with TRBD2 identical over 7 bases. In germline, CDR1 is SGHNT, CDR2 YYREEE (reference sequence). V trimming: 0 bases; J trimming: 0 bases; junction bases outside the gene matches: 6. The CDR3 has 17 residues.

This clonotype was counted only a few times. This sequence joins TRBV4-3 and TRBJ1-2; 11 bases map to TRBD1. The CDR3 extends over 14 amino acids. CDR1 is LGHNA and CDR2 is YSLEER in the germline V gene. The V and J ends lost 4 bases and 8 bases, in that order; junction bases with no gene match: 6. The chain's CDR3 is CASSPRTGGDGYTF. CDR3 nucleotide sequence: TGCGCCAGCAGCCCTAGGACAGGGGGCGACGGCTACACCTTC.

Many counts were recorded for this clonotype. This sequence joins TRBV10-3 and TRBJ2-1; 8 nucleotides align to TRBD2. With 3 bases clipped from V and 4 bases from J, the junction kept 2 bases outside the gene matches. The CDR3 covers 14 residues. The germline V gene encodes CDR1 ENHRY and CDR2 SYGVKD. The CDR3 spells CAISDTSGYNEQFF. The CDR3 DNA reads as TGTGCCATCAGTGACACTAGCGGTTACAATGAGCAGTTCTTC.

This clonotype was detected only a few times. The V and J genes are TRBV6-6 and TRBJ2-7; 8 bases fit TRBD2. Germline V gene sequence: CDR1 MNHNY, CDR2 SVGAGI (reference sequence). The CDR3 extends over 15 amino acids. V dropped 4 bases and J dropped 0; count of bases not matched to a gene: 5. The chain's CDR3 is CASSFLAGVSYEQYF. CDR3 bases: TGTGCCAGCAGTTTCCTAGCGGGTGTCTCCTACGAGCAGTACTTC.

The DNA of the CDR3 is TGTGCCAGCGACAGGGAAAGCTCCTACAATGAGCAGTTCTTC. This encodes CASDRESSYNEQFF. The chain couples TRBV6-1 to TRBJ2-1; TRBD1 aligns across 7 bases. The CDR3 runs to 14 residues. CDR1 is MNHNS and CDR2 is SASEGT in the germline V gene. J lost 0 bases, V lost 8 bases, and 4 bases had no gene match.

V is TRBV4-1 and J is TRBJ2-2; D is perhaps TRBD1 or TRBD2 (5 bases each). V was clipped by 1 base and J by 4 bases, with 13 bases between them. Germline CDR1 reads MGHRA; CDR2 reads YSYEKL. The length of the CDR3 is 16 residues. CDR3 nucleotide sequence: TGCGCCAGCAGCCAAGTATCCGGGACCTTCACCGGGGAGCTGTTTTTT. It encodes CASSQVSGTFTGELFF.

This clonotype appeared many times. The chain combines TRBV7-2 with TRBJ2-1; 9 bases map to TRBD2. Per germline, CDR1 SGHTA and CDR2 FQGNSA. The CDR3 has 16 residues. The V and J ends lost 0 bases and 6 bases, in that order; junction bases with no gene match: 6. The CDR3 nucleotides read TGTGCCAGCAGCTTAGCGGACGCGGGGGGGACCAATGAGCAGTTCTTC. Encoded protein: CASSLADAGGTNEQFF.

This clonotype was observed a few times. The V gene is TRBV14, the J gene TRBJ1-2; D not certain. Trimming cost V 3 bases and J 4 bases, with 12 bases left between them. CDR1 and CDR2 from the germline V gene are SGHDN and FVKESK. The CDR3 has 14 amino acids. CDR3 sequence (DNA): TGTGCCAGCAGCCAGAGTGGGGTTGTCTATGGCTACACCTTC. Protein product: CASSQSGVVYGYTF.

This clonotype was observed a few times. The rearrangement joins TRBV12-3 or TRBV12-4 to TRBJ1-4; 8 bases agree with TRBD1. With V trimmed by 7 bases and J by 8 bases, 9 bases remained unmatched. The CDR3 is made up of 14 amino acids. CDR3 in amino acids: CASTETGVGEKLFF. DNA for the CDR3: TGTGCCAGCACCGAGACAGGGGTAGGGGAAAAACTGTTTTTT.

The V gene is TRBV11-1, the J gene TRBJ1-1; TRBD1 matches at 8 bases. CDR1 is SGHAT and CDR2 is FQDESV in the germline V gene (reference sequence). This CDR3 region has 15 residues. V lost 1 base and J lost 5; bases outside the gene matches: 6. This CDR3 is CASSLVGQGETEAFF. As DNA, the CDR3 is TGTGCCAGCAGCTTAGTAGGACAGGGCGAAACTGAAGCTTTCTTT.